Below, 32 T cell receptor beta chains from the same sample are listed, as sequenced in a study of T cell responses to AZD1222 COVID-19 vaccine. Some clones are missing from TCRdb's copy, which holds only in-frame ones; the method was immunoSEQ multiplex PCR. Among 30,000 to 50,000 clones listed, 88% were seen once. Sequencing was performed on peripheral blood, taken 28 days after the second dose of the MenACWY control vaccine. The origin of the receptors is an adult who received the MenACWY meningococcal vaccine as a control.

This rearrangement joins TRBV27 to TRBJ2-2; D is uncertain. CDR1 is MNHEY, CDR2 SMNVEV, per germline (reference sequence). V lost 3 bases and J lost 3, with 11 bases in between. The CDR3 is 15 amino acids. The CDR3 spells CASSFNGLYTGELFF. CDR3 in DNA: TGTGCCAGCAGTTTTAACGGGCTGTACACCGGGGAGCTGTTTTTT.

The chain has TRBV24-1 and TRBJ1-2, with 7 bases matching TRBD1. Germline V CDR1 and CDR2: KGHDR, SFDVKD. There are 15 residues in the CDR3. The V and J ends lost 5 bases and 4 bases, in that order; junction bases with no gene match: 9. This CDR3 is CATSASPGTAYGYTF. The CDR3 coding sequence is TGTGCCACCAGTGCCTCCCCAGGGACAGCCTATGGCTACACCTTC.

The rearrangement links TRBV18 to TRBJ1-2; maybe TRBD1 (5 bases). V lost 3 bases, J lost 4 bases, and 12 bases lay in between. The V gene's germline CDR1 is KGHSH and CDR2 LQKENI. The CDR3 consists of 14 residues. Here the CDR3 DNA reads TGTGCCAGCTCACCGGATGGGGGGATCTATGGCTACACCTTC. This codes for CASSPDGGIYGYTF. The full variable domain, rest sourced from reference TRBV18 and TRBJ1-2, is NAGVMQNPRHLVRRRGQEARLRCSPMKGHSHVYWYRQLPEEGLKFMVYLQKENIIDESGMPKERFSAEFPKEGPSILRIQQVVRGDSAAYFCASSPDGGIYGYTFGSGTRLTVV.

This sequence joins TRBV19 and TRBJ1-4; 10 bases agree with TRBD1. The CDR3 runs to 16 residues. Germline CDR1 LNHDA, CDR2 SQIVND (reference sequence). V shed 6 bases and J 14 bases; nucleotides not matched to a gene: 18. CDR3 protein: CASSPTGGGYGNVLFF. CDR3 in DNA: TGTGCCAGTAGCCCGACAGGGGGCGGATATGGAAACGTTCTGTTTTTT.

The V call is TRBV2, the J call TRBJ2-1, with 10 bases lining up with TRBD2. The V segment lost 8 bases and the J segment 1 base; nucleotides outside the gene matches: 5. Germline CDR1 and CDR2: SNHLY and FYNNEI. The CDR3 covers 15 residues. The CDR3 sequence is CASSPAGGSYNEQFF. For the CDR3, the DNA is TGTGCCAGCTCCCCAGCGGGAGGGTCCTACAATGAGCAGTTCTTC.

In the case of this clone: Because the CDR3's place on the DNA is in doubt, the DNA is left out and the CDR3 is given as listed by TCRdb. This rearrangement joins TRBV28 to TRBJ2-7; TRBD1 is taken as the D call from the table, unchecked against the DNA. The CDR3 extends over 15 residues, inclusive of both ends. Germline lookup yields CDR1 MDHEN and CDR2 SYDVKM. CDR3: CASSSSDKSSYEQYF.

In its sample, this clone was seen once. The V gene is TRBV12-3 or TRBV12-4, the J gene TRBJ2-1; maybe TRBD2 (5 bases). CDR3 length: 13 amino acids. Trimming left V 1 base short and J 12 bases short, with 13 bases between. CDR3 amino acids: CASSLGWASRQFF. For the CDR3, the DNA is TGTGCCAGCAGTTTAGGGTGGGCTAGCCGGCAGTTCTTC.

The chain joins TRBV12-3 or TRBV12-4 to TRBJ1-1; D is perhaps TRBD1 (6 bases). V was shortened by 3 bases and J by 5 bases, with 10 bases between the two germline ends. The CDR3 totals 13 residues. This CDR3 is CASSLDSGTEAFF. The CDR3, as DNA: TGTGCCAGCAGTTTGGACAGCGGGACTGAAGCTTTCTTT.

The chain employs TRBV28 and TRBJ1-5; D remains unclear. The length of the CDR3 is 17 residues. Germline CDR1 MDHEN, CDR2 SYDVKM. The V and J ends lost 3 bases and 0 bases respectively, with 15 bases between them. CDR3 in DNA: TGTGCCAGCAGTTTCGGTCTACTGGATTATAGCAATCAGCCCCAGCATTTT. It encodes CASSFGLLDYSNQPQHF.

There are a few counts of this clone. The chain's CDR3 is CASSQEGPANTEAFF. For the CDR3, the DNA is TGTGCCAGCAGCCAAGAAGGTCCGGCGAACACTGAAGCTTTCTTT. The genes are TRBV4-2 and TRBJ1-1; D unclear. Germline V lookup: CDR1 LGHNA, CDR2 YNFKEQ. V was shortened by 0 bases and J by 1 base, with 9 bases between the two germline ends. The CDR3 consists of 15 residues.

This clone was picked up one time. V gene TRBV10-3 combines with J gene TRBJ2-7; 9 bases are shared with TRBD2. Trimming took 3 bases from V and 3 from J; bases not matched to a gene: 3. CDR1 and CDR2 (germline): ENHRY, SYGVKD. The CDR3 has 14 residues. CDR3 loop: CAISERLADYEQYF. The CDR3 coding sequence is TGTGCCATCAGTGAAAGACTAGCGGACTACGAGCAGTACTTC.

This clone was seen a single time. The chain employs TRBV19 and TRBJ2-7, with 8 nucleotides matching TRBD1. CDR1 and CDR2 from the germline V gene are LNHDA and SQIVND (reference sequence). This CDR3 has 13 residues. The J segment lost 3 bases and the V segment lost 10 bases, leaving 8 bases of the junction unmatched. The CDR3 bases are TGTGCCACAAATTTAGGGACAGGCTACGAGCAGTACTTC. Amino acid sequence: CATNLGTGYEQYF.

The CDR3 loop is CATRQGARDTQYF. In DNA, the CDR3 is TGTGCCACCCGACAGGGGGCTCGCGATACGCAGTATTTT. The chain links TRBV6-5 to TRBJ2-3; TRBD1 matches 10 bases. V gave up 10 bases and J gave up 6 bases; unmatched junction bases: 7. This CDR3 comprises 13 residues. Germline lookup yields CDR1 MNHEY and CDR2 SVGAGI.

The genes are TRBV9 and TRBJ2-1, with D hard to call. V was trimmed by 0 bases and J by 7 bases, leaving 8 bases between them. Germline CDR1 SGDLS, CDR2 YYNGEE. The CDR3 consists of 13 residues. This chain's CDR3 is CASSVGLGNEQFF. Here the CDR3 DNA reads TGTGCCAGCAGCGTAGGGCTCGGGAATGAGCAGTTCTTC.

The chain employs TRBV4-1 and TRBJ2-2; TRBD1 matches at 7 bases. The CDR3 extends over 18 amino acids. CDR1 and CDR2 from the germline V gene are MGHRA and YSYEKL. Unmatched junction bases numbered 15, after V lost 1 base and J lost 7 bases. The CDR3 region is CASSQAPHYRGSGGELFF. Written as DNA, the CDR3 is TGCGCCAGCAGCCAAGCTCCCCATTACAGGGGATCCGGCGGGGAGCTGTTTTTT.

This clone was detected only once. The chain links TRBV9 to TRBJ2-1; possibly TRBD1 for D (6 bases). This CDR3 is built from 15 residues. Germline-derived CDR1 and CDR2 are SGDLS and YYNGEE. Trimming left V 0 bases short and J 3 bases short, with 10 bases between. CDR3 protein: CASSVAGDNYNEQFF. CDR3 sequence (DNA): TGTGCCAGCAGCGTAGCTGGGGACAACTACAATGAGCAGTTCTTC.

V gene TRBV5-1 combines with J gene TRBJ1-2, with D unresolved. The CDR3 contains 14 residues. Germline lookup yields CDR1 SGHRS and CDR2 YFSETQ. Trimming shortened V by 0 bases and J by 2 bases, and 8 bases separated the two germline ends. The CDR3 DNA reads TGCGCCAGCAGCTTGGCGCAGCCCAACTATGGCTACACCTTC. The encoded protein is CASSLAQPNYGYTF.

The V gene is TRBV2, the J gene TRBJ1-5, with D possibly TRBD1 on 6 matching bases. This CDR3 has 13 residues. V gave up 8 bases and J gave up 6 bases, with 14 bases separating them. The germline CDR1 and CDR2 sequences are SNHLY and FYNNEI. The CDR3 spells CASDTGRGQPQHF. The CDR3 nucleotides read TGTGCCAGCGACACAGGGAGAGGTCAGCCCCAGCATTTT.

The genes are TRBV23-1 and TRBJ2-5; a weak D match, TRBD2 (5 bases). TRBV23-1 has ORF status, its function being uncertain. The CDR3 consists of 14 residues. Between the trimmed V and J ends, which lost 2 bases and 1 base, there was a span of 8 bases. The CDR3: CASSQHGGQETQYF. DNA for the CDR3: TGCGCCAGCAGTCAACATGGAGGCCAAGAGACCCAGTACTTC.

This clone was found once. The chain couples TRBV3-1 (or the pseudogene TRBV3-2) to TRBJ2-1; D is unresolved. With 1 base removed from V and 8 bases from J, the gap between germline ends came to 12 bases. The CDR3 has 14 residues. Germline CDR1 is LGHDT and CDR2 is YNNKEL (reference sequence). The CDR3 region is CASSQVNRAHEQFF. CDR3 nucleotides: TGTGCCAGCAGCCAAGTGAACCGAGCACATGAGCAGTTCTTC.

The chain joins TRBV19 to TRBJ2-3, with D possibly being TRBD2 (6 bases). This CDR3 spans 15 amino acids. Germline V CDR1 and CDR2: LNHDA, SQIVND (reference sequence). V was clipped by 1 base and J by 4 bases, with 12 bases between them. CDR3 DNA: TGTGCCAGTAGTATAGGCGGGGTCCGGGCAGATACGCAGTATTTT. Translation gives CASSIGGVRADTQYF.

The rearrangement joins TRBV6-5 to TRBJ1-1; no definite D call. Per the germline V gene, CDR1 is MNHEY and CDR2 is SVGAGI. The CDR3 has 13 residues. With 6 bases removed from V and 1 base from J, the gap between germline ends came to 9 bases. The CDR3 reads CASRRRENTEAFF. CDR3 sequence (DNA): TGTGCCAGCAGGCGACGGGAGAACACTGAAGCTTTCTTT.

The chain uses TRBV18 and TRBJ1-6, with no clear D. This CDR3 has 14 amino acids. Germline assignment: CDR1 KGHSH and CDR2 LQKENI. V lost 4 bases and J 7 bases, leaving 11 bases between the germline ends. CDR3 DNA sequence: TGTGCCAGCTCACAGAAAACGGCGAATTCACCCCTCCACTTT. It specifies CASSQKTANSPLHF.

The V call is TRBV4-1, the J call TRBJ1-1; 8 bases align to TRBD1. The trim removed 5 bases at V and 1 base at J, leaving 6 bases unmatched. This CDR3 is 15 amino acids long. Germline V gene sequence: CDR1 MGHRA, CDR2 YSYEKL. The CDR3 DNA is TGCGCCAGCAGCTCTCTCGGGACAGGGAACACTGAAGCTTTCTTT. It codes for CASSSLGTGNTEAFF.

The chain employs TRBV5-1 and TRBJ1-2; tentatively, D is TRBD1 (6 bases). The CDR3 loop spans 12 amino acids. The germline gives CDR1 SGHRS, CDR2 YFSETQ. The V and J ends lost 4 bases and 8 bases respectively, with 12 bases between them. CDR3 amino acids: CASSREGVGYTF. The CDR3 DNA reads as TGCGCCAGCAGCCGAGAGGGGGTAGGCTACACCTTC. The whole variable domain, remainder taken from reference TRBV5-1 and TRBJ1-2, is KAGVTQTPRYLIKTRGQQVTLSCSPISGHRSVSWYQQTPGQGLQFLFEYFSETQRNKGNFPGRFSGRQFSNSRSEMNVSTLELGDSALYLCASSREGVGYTFGSGTRLTVV.

The CDR3 DNA reads TGTGCCTGGAAACGGAGTGAAGCTTTCTTT. Protein product: CAWKRSEAFF. The chain is built from TRBV30 and TRBJ1-1; D ambiguous. The CDR3 has 10 residues. V was shortened by 4 bases and J by 7 bases, with 7 bases between the two germline ends. Germline loops: CDR1 GTSNPN, CDR2 SVGIG (reference sequence).

The chain is built from TRBV5-1 and TRBJ2-1; D gene uncertain. The CDR3 has 15 residues. CDR1 SGHRS and CDR2 YFSETQ come from the germline V gene. V was shortened by 4 bases and J by 5 bases, with 16 bases between the two germline ends. CDR3 nucleotides: TGCGCCAGCAGCCCCTGGGCTGGAGAGGACAATGAGCAGTTCTTC. Translated, it gives CASSPWAGEDNEQFF.

This sequence joins TRBV28 and TRBJ1-2; TRBD1 matches 10 bases. Per the germline V gene, CDR1 is MDHEN and CDR2 is SYDVKM. Trimming at V came to 5 bases and at J to 7 bases, leaving 10 bases not matched to a gene. The CDR3 contains 15 residues. CDR3 nucleotides: TGTGCCAGCAGTCTCCCCGGACAGGGGGTGTCTGGCTACACCTTC. Translation: CASSLPGQGVSGYTF.

The chain has TRBV28 and TRBJ2-7; TRBD2 matches at 9 bases. The J segment lost 3 bases and the V segment lost 4 bases, leaving 10 bases of the junction unmatched. The CDR3 consists of 16 residues. In germline, CDR1 is MDHEN, CDR2 SYDVKM. The CDR3 DNA reads TGTGCCAGCAGTTCCCTGGGGAGCGGGAGGTTCTACGAGCAGTACTTC. It yields the protein CASSSLGSGRFYEQYF.

The chain couples TRBV9 to TRBJ1-4; D might be TRBD1 (6 bases). The CDR3 runs 15 residues. Germline CDR1 reads SGDLS; CDR2 reads YYNGEE. Trimming cost V 0 bases and J 6 bases, with 12 bases left between them. As DNA, the CDR3 is TGTGCCAGCAGCGTAGAGGCGGCAGGGGATGAAAAACTGTTTTTT. It codes for CASSVEAAGDEKLFF.

V is TRBV2 and J is TRBJ2-2; TRBD2 agrees at 7 bases. The CDR3 totals 15 residues. V lost 6 bases, J lost 6 bases, and 10 bases stayed unmatched. Per germline, CDR1 SNHLY and CDR2 FYNNEI. CDR3 region: CASRTRDYSSGELFF. DNA of the CDR3: TGTGCCAGCAGGACCAGGGACTACTCCTCCGGGGAGCTGTTTTTT. Full variable domain (remainder filled in from reference TRBV2 and TRBJ2-2): EPEVTQTPSHQVTQMGQEVILRCVPISNHLYFYWYRQILGQKVEFLVSFYNNEISEKSEIFDDQFSVERPDGSNFTLKIRSTKLEDSAMYFCASRTRDYSSGELFFGEGSRLTVL.

The V call is TRBV5-5, the J call TRBJ1-2; tentative D call: TRBD1 (5 bases). Between the trimmed V and J ends, which lost 5 bases and 7 bases, there was a span of 15 bases. The CDR3 extends over 13 amino acids. Germline V gives CDR1 SGHKS, CDR2 YYEKEE (reference sequence). CDR3 amino acids: CASSGAGGGGYTF. The CDR3 DNA reads TGTGCCAGCAGTGGGGCAGGCGGTGGTGGCTACACCTTC.